This is a list of T cell receptor beta chains from one sample in a study of tumour-infiltrating T cells in Burkitt lymphoma. TCRdb's copy holds only in-frame clones and misses some; the assay was immunoSEQ multiplex PCR. The repertoire holds around 4,500 clones, with 24% as singletons. The sequenced material came from tumor tissue. Receptors were obtained from a human donor with diffuse large B-cell lymphoma. CDR3s include the opening cysteine and the closing phenylalanine or tryptophan. Fields, in order: V gene, D gene, CDR3 length, J gene, clone size, CDR3 protein, CDR3 DNA. A D gene is named only where the DNA matches it firmly. For some rows the clone size is stated as once, few or many, or as a class when expanded; others skip it.

V gene: TRBV7-2; D gene: .; CDR3 length: 15; J gene: TRBJ2-1; clone size: .; CDR3 protein: CASSPQFTPYNEQFF; CDR3 DNA: TGTGCCAGCAGCCCGCAGTTTACTCCGTACAATGAGCAGTTCTTC
V gene: TRBV21-1; D gene: .; CDR3 length: 16; J gene: TRBJ2-1; clone size: .; CDR3 protein: CASSKTGLAEYNEQFF; CDR3 DNA: TGTGCCAGCAGCAAAACGGGACTAGCGGAATACAATGAGCAGTTCTTC
V gene: TRBV27; D gene: .; CDR3 length: 15; J gene: TRBJ1-5; clone size: few; CDR3 protein: CASTSAGGGNQPQHF; CDR3 DNA: TGTGCCAGTACGTCGGCCGGGGGCGGCAATCAGCCCCAGCATTTT
V gene: TRBV28; D gene: TRBD2; CDR3 length: 15; J gene: TRBJ2-7; clone size: .; CDR3 protein: CASSQAGGGSYEQYF; CDR3 DNA: TGTGCCAGCAGCCAAGCGGGAGGGGGCTCCTACGAGCAGTACTTC
V gene: TRBV2; D gene: .; CDR3 length: 15; J gene: TRBJ2-5; clone size: few; CDR3 protein: CASSPIGSPQETQYF; CDR3 DNA: TGTGCCAGCAGCCCGATAGGGTCCCCCCAAGAGACCCAGTACTTC
V gene: TRBV7-9; D gene: .; CDR3 length: 16; J gene: TRBJ1-1; clone size: .; CDR3 protein: CASSVLPGNRGTEAFF; CDR3 DNA: TGTGCCAGCAGCGTCCTCCCCGGGAATAGGGGCACTGAAGCTTTCTTT
V gene: TRBV5-4; D gene: TRBD1; CDR3 length: 17; J gene: TRBJ1-1; clone size: .; CDR3 protein: CASRRTGTGGMNTEAFF; CDR3 DNA: TGTGCCAGCAGGCGGACCGGGACAGGGGGGATGAACACTGAAGCTTTCTTT
V gene: TRBV28; D gene: TRBD2; CDR3 length: 15; J gene: TRBJ2-7; clone size: .; CDR3 protein: CASSTAASGSYEQYF; CDR3 DNA: TGTGCCAGCAGTACCGCGGCTAGCGGGAGCTACGAGCAGTACTTC
V gene: TRBV20-1; D gene: TRBD2; CDR3 length: 11; J gene: TRBJ2-7; clone size: .; CDR3 protein: CSARTSYEQYF; CDR3 DNA: TGCAGTGCTCGGACTAGCTACGAGCAGTACTTC
V gene: TRBV4-3; D gene: TRBD2; CDR3 length: 15; J gene: TRBJ2-7; clone size: .; CDR3 protein: CASSQDLAGGREQYF; CDR3 DNA: TGCGCCAGCAGCCAAGATCTAGCGGGAGGGCGCGAGCAGTACTTC
V gene: TRBV13; D gene: .; CDR3 length: 16; J gene: TRBJ2-5; clone size: .; CDR3 protein: CASSLEAAGDQETQYF; CDR3 DNA: TGTGCCAGCAGCTTAGAGGCAGCAGGGGACCAAGAGACCCAGTACTTC
V gene: TRBV27; D gene: .; CDR3 length: 15; J gene: TRBJ2-7; clone size: few; CDR3 protein: CASSLAQGSSYEQYF; CDR3 DNA: TGTGCCAGCAGTTTGGCCCAGGGTTCCTCCTACGAGCAGTACTTC
V gene: TRBV7-2; D gene: .; CDR3 length: 13; J gene: TRBJ1-5; clone size: .; CDR3 protein: CASSLTGYQPQHF; CDR3 DNA: TGTGCCAGCAGCTTAACAGGGTATCAGCCCCAGCATTTT
V gene: TRBV5-4; D gene: .; CDR3 length: 15; J gene: TRBJ2-2; clone size: medium-sized; CDR3 protein: CASSLVAVNTGELFF; CDR3 DNA: TGTGCCAGCAGCTTGGTAGCGGTGAACACCGGGGAGCTGTTTTTT
V gene: TRBV25-1; D gene: .; CDR3 length: 12; J gene: TRBJ1-4; clone size: .; CDR3 protein: CASSLGYEKLFF; CDR3 DNA: TGTGCCAGCAGTCTGGGATACGAAAAACTGTTTTTT
V gene: TRBV5-1; D gene: TRBD2; CDR3 length: 18; J gene: TRBJ2-7; clone size: few; CDR3 protein: CASSSLGENGRAAYEQYF; CDR3 DNA: TGCGCCAGCAGCTCTCTGGGGGAGAACGGGAGGGCAGCCTACGAGCAGTACTTC
V gene: TRBV7-8; D gene: .; CDR3 length: 13; J gene: TRBJ2-5; clone size: .; CDR3 protein: CASSLRQQETQYF; CDR3 DNA: TGTGCCAGCAGCTTAAGACAGCAAGAGACCCAGTACTTC
V gene: TRBV6-5; D gene: TRBD1; CDR3 length: 14; J gene: TRBJ2-5; clone size: .; CDR3 protein: CASSWDRGQETQYF; CDR3 DNA: TGTGCCAGCAGCTGGGACAGGGGCCAAGAGACCCAGTACTTC
V gene: TRBV7-8; D gene: TRBD2; CDR3 length: 17; J gene: TRBJ2-1; clone size: once; CDR3 protein: CASSLAGALAGRNEQFF; CDR3 DNA: TGTGCCAGCAGCTTAGCGGGCGCACTAGCGGGACGTAATGAGCAGTTCTTC
V gene: TRBV2; D gene: .; CDR3 length: 14; J gene: TRBJ2-2; clone size: .; CDR3 protein: CASRGPIRTGELFF; CDR3 DNA: TGTGCCAGCAGGGGACCGATCAGAACCGGGGAGCTGTTTTTT
V gene: TRBV10-3; D gene: .; CDR3 length: 13; J gene: TRBJ1-5; clone size: few; CDR3 protein: CAITKTLTQPQHF; CDR3 DNA: TGTGCCATCACTAAGACCCTCACTCAGCCCCAGCATTTT
V gene: TRBV20-1; D gene: .; CDR3 length: 11; J gene: TRBJ2-7; clone size: .; CDR3 protein: CSARDSYEQYF; CDR3 DNA: TGCAGTGCTAGGGACAGCTACGAGCAGTACTTC
V gene: TRBV27; D gene: TRBD1; CDR3 length: 16; J gene: TRBJ2-5; clone size: few; CDR3 protein: CASWGGTGEFSETQYF; CDR3 DNA: TGTGCCAGCTGGGGGGGGACAGGGGAATTTTCGGAGACCCAGTACTTC
V gene: TRBV18; D gene: .; CDR3 length: 15; J gene: TRBJ2-4; clone size: few; CDR3 protein: CASSPGEVAKNIQYF; CDR3 DNA: TGTGCCAGCTCACCGGGGGAGGTGGCCAAAAACATTCAGTACTTC
V gene: TRBV7-9; D gene: .; CDR3 length: 14; J gene: TRBJ1-1; clone size: .; CDR3 protein: CASVTDRDPTEAFF; CDR3 DNA: TGTGCCAGCGTAACAGACCGGGACCCAACTGAAGCTTTCTTT
V gene: TRBV5-1; D gene: TRBD2; CDR3 length: 16; J gene: TRBJ2-3; clone size: few; CDR3 protein: CASSLNSGRARDTQYF; CDR3 DNA: TGCGCCAGCAGCTTAAATAGCGGGAGGGCCCGCGATACGCAGTATTTT
V gene: TRBV9; D gene: .; CDR3 length: 18; J gene: TRBJ2-3; clone size: once; CDR3 protein: CASSGGGSRGSLTDTQYF; CDR3 DNA: TGTGCCAGCAGCGGAGGGGGGTCCCGGGGGAGTTTAACAGATACGCAGTATTTT
V gene: TRBV9; D gene: .; CDR3 length: 13; J gene: TRBJ2-7; clone size: .; CDR3 protein: CASSVDLGEEQYF; CDR3 DNA: TGTGCCAGCAGCGTAGACTTGGGGGAGGAGCAGTACTTC
V gene: TRBV29-1; D gene: .; CDR3 length: 11; J gene: TRBJ2-7; clone size: few; CDR3 protein: CSVELAYEQYF; CDR3 DNA: TGCAGCGTTGAACTGGCCTACGAGCAGTACTTC
V gene: TRBV5-8; D gene: .; CDR3 length: 14; J gene: TRBJ1-2; clone size: .; CDR3 protein: CARVAQGFHYGYTF; CDR3 DNA: TGTGCCAGGGTCGCACAGGGTTTCCACTATGGCTACACCTTC
V gene: TRBV19; D gene: TRBD2; CDR3 length: 15; J gene: TRBJ2-7; clone size: .; CDR3 protein: CASSIRASGAYEQYF; CDR3 DNA: TGTGCCAGTAGTATTCGGGCTAGCGGGGCCTACGAGCAGTACTTC
V gene: TRBV19; D gene: TRBD2; CDR3 length: 15; J gene: TRBJ2-5; clone size: few; CDR3 protein: CASSRGTTPGETQYF; CDR3 DNA: TGTGCCAGTAGTAGAGGGACTACCCCAGGGGAGACCCAGTACTTC
V gene: TRBV5-8; D gene: TRBD1; CDR3 length: 14; J gene: TRBJ1-3; clone size: .; CDR3 protein: CATSTGPNGYTIYF; CDR3 DNA: TGTGCCACATCGACAGGGCCCAACGGTTACACCATATATTTT
V gene: TRBV19; D gene: .; CDR3 length: 14; J gene: TRBJ1-2; clone size: .; CDR3 protein: CASRATRGPYGYTF; CDR3 DNA: TGTGCCAGTAGAGCAACGAGGGGCCCCTATGGCTACACCTTC
V gene: TRBV9; D gene: .; CDR3 length: 11; J gene: TRBJ2-1; clone size: few; CDR3 protein: CASSPAHEQFF; CDR3 DNA: TGTGCCAGCAGCCCCGCCCATGAGCAGTTCTTC
V gene: TRBV7-3; D gene: TRBD2; CDR3 length: 15; J gene: TRBJ2-5; clone size: medium-sized; CDR3 protein: CASSFTSGIQETQYF; CDR3 DNA: TGTGCCAGCAGCTTTACTAGCGGAATCCAAGAGACCCAGTACTTC
V gene: TRBV29-1; D gene: .; CDR3 length: 14; J gene: TRBJ1-2; clone size: few; CDR3 protein: CSVEDSIANYGYTF; CDR3 DNA: TGCAGCGTTGAGGACAGCATTGCCAACTATGGCTACACCTTC
V gene: TRBV15; D gene: TRBD1; CDR3 length: 15; J gene: TRBJ2-3; clone size: .; CDR3 protein: CATSGGDRGTDTQYF; CDR3 DNA: TGTGCCACCAGCGGAGGGGACAGGGGCACAGATACGCAGTATTTT
V gene: TRBV9; D gene: .; CDR3 length: 12; J gene: TRBJ2-1; clone size: .; CDR3 protein: CASSVDSYEQFF; CDR3 DNA: TGTGCCAGCAGCGTAGACAGTTATGAGCAGTTCTTC
V gene: TRBV19; D gene: .; CDR3 length: 16; J gene: TRBJ1-4; clone size: .; CDR3 protein: CASSAGWGGTNEKLFF; CDR3 DNA: TGTGCCAGTAGCGCCGGGTGGGGGGGGACTAATGAAAAACTGTTTTTT
V gene: TRBV4-3; D gene: .; CDR3 length: 17; J gene: TRBJ2-6; clone size: .; CDR3 protein: CASSQDALRAGANVLTF; CDR3 DNA: TGCGCCAGCAGCCAAGATGCGCTCAGGGCTGGGGCCAACGTCCTGACTTTC
V gene: TRBV7-3; D gene: TRBD2; CDR3 length: 13; J gene: TRBJ2-7; clone size: .; CDR3 protein: CASSSGTRGEQYF; CDR3 DNA: TGTGCCAGCAGCTCCGGGACTAGAGGCGAGCAGTACTTC
V gene: TRBV7-2; D gene: TRBD2; CDR3 length: 18; J gene: TRBJ2-7; clone size: .; CDR3 protein: CASSFGGFLAGGAYEQYF; CDR3 DNA: TGTGCCAGCAGCTTTGGCGGGTTCCTAGCGGGGGGGGCCTACGAGCAGTACTTC
V gene: TRBV14; D gene: .; CDR3 length: 14; J gene: TRBJ2-3; clone size: few; CDR3 protein: CASSPSSRSRTQYF; CDR3 DNA: TGTGCCAGCAGCCCATCGAGTAGATCTCGTACGCAGTATTTT
V gene: TRBV11-2; D gene: .; CDR3 length: 14; J gene: TRBJ2-5; clone size: few; CDR3 protein: CASSLGWGAETQYF; CDR3 DNA: TGTGCCAGCAGCTTAGGGTGGGGGGCGGAGACCCAGTACTTC
V gene: TRBV6-1; D gene: TRBD1; CDR3 length: 16; J gene: TRBJ1-3; clone size: few; CDR3 protein: CASSEVNRGYGNTIYF; CDR3 DNA: TGTGCCAGCAGTGAAGTAAACAGGGGGTATGGAAACACCATATATTTT
V gene: TRBV28; D gene: .; CDR3 length: 12; J gene: TRBJ2-7; clone size: few; CDR3 protein: CASSSSIYEQYF; CDR3 DNA: TGTGCCAGCAGTTCCTCCATATACGAGCAGTACTTC
V gene: TRBV9; D gene: .; CDR3 length: 15; J gene: TRBJ2-6; clone size: .; CDR3 protein: CASSVSLSGANVLTF; CDR3 DNA: TGTGCCAGCAGCGTATCCCTCTCTGGGGCCAACGTCCTGACTTTC
V gene: TRBV7-6; D gene: .; CDR3 length: 14; J gene: TRBJ1-2; clone size: few; CDR3 protein: CASSRTEGRDGYTF; CDR3 DNA: TGTGCCAGCAGCCGGACAGAGGGCCGTGATGGCTACACCTTC